The clone carrying this TCR beta chain has at least ten counts. The record originates from a study of blood T cell repertoires in COVID-19. Across the study: Sites in the United States, Italy and Spain provided acute and convalescent COVID-19 samples. Nucleic acid was either cDNA or gDNA, and it came from T cells, B-cell-depleted T cells, or PBMCs.

V dropped 2 bases and J dropped 3 bases, with 12 bases sitting between them. The CDR3 has 15 amino acids. Germline V gene sequence: CDR1 MNHEY, CDR2 SVGAGI. Under the authors' procedure: Quantification of nucleated cells was approximated via reference gene primer amplification. This table comes from immunoSEQ multiplex PCR, and its TCRdb copy is limited to in-frame clones, with some not included. That table furnishes V, J and clone size, whereas the DNA furnished D and trimming. The sample lists more than 90,000 clones, 70% to 80% seen once, with 2.5% in the top ten. This clonotype originated in a man in his forties or fifties with acute or convalescent COVID-19. The J gene is TRBJ2-3, the V gene TRBV6-5, with D perhaps matching TRBD1 (6 bases). Sequenced sample: peripheral blood. The CDR3 spells CASSYRNRATDTQYF. The CDR3, as DNA: TGTGCCAGCAGTTACAGGAACAGGGCGACAGATACGCAGTATTTT.